Listed below are T cell receptor beta chains from one sample, sequenced in a study of siplizumab effects on memory and regulatory T cells. The table came from immunoSEQ multiplex PCR; TCRdb's copy has only in-frame clones and leaves some out. This table holds about 52,000 clones, nearly 98% found once. Source material: naive CD4+ T cells sorted from blood. The receptors derive from a human donor in good health. Both conserved end residues are part of each CDR3. Fields, in order: D gene, J gene, clone size, V gene, CDR3 DNA, CDR3 protein. D genes are given only for firm matches. A row's size may be missing; if present it is once, few, many or a size class.

NA,TRBJ2-4,NA,TRBV14,TGTGCCAGCAGCCAAGACAGGGTGAACATTCAGTACTTC,CASSQDRVNIQYF
NA,TRBJ2-7,once,TRBV28,TGTGCCAGCAGTAAAGGGGGGACACAATACTACGAGCAGTACTTC,CASSKGGTQYYEQYF
NA,TRBJ1-4,once,TRBV29-1,TGCAGCGCTCTACTTGCCAGGGATGCTAATGAAAAACTGTTTTTT,CSALLARDANEKLFF
NA,TRBJ1-5,NA,TRBV6-5,TGTGCCAGCAGACTGGACGGCAATCAGCCCCAGCATTTT,CASRLDGNQPQHF
TRBD2,TRBJ2-7,NA,TRBV6-5,TGTGCCAGCAGCCACCGCGGGAGGGCCGGCGTCGAGCAGTACTTC,CASSHRGRAGVEQYF
NA,TRBJ2-1,NA,TRBV7-9,TGTGCCAGCAGCTTAGGTGAGGGCGAGCAGTTCTTC,CASSLGEGEQFF
NA,TRBJ2-2,NA,TRBV11-2,TGTGCCAGCAGCTTAGATGCTTGGGGTGAGATGTCCGGGGAGCTGTTTTTT,CASSLDAWGEMSGELFF
TRBD2,TRBJ2-3,NA,TRBV6-6,TGTGCCAGCAGTCCCGGTGGGACTAGAGGTACGCAGTATTTT,CASSPGGTRGTQYF
NA,TRBJ1-1,NA,TRBV14,TGTGCCAGCAGCCAGGCCACCTACTTAGGGAACACTGAAGCTTTCTTT,CASSQATYLGNTEAFF
NA,TRBJ1-4,once,TRBV4-3,TGCGCCAGCAGCCAGGGCCTTCAGGGGAGGGGCGAAAAACTGTTTTTT,CASSQGLQGRGEKLFF
TRBD2,TRBJ2-1,NA,TRBV5-1,TGCGCCAGCGAACCAACGGGACTAGCGGGAAGGGAGCAGTTCTTC,CASEPTGLAGREQFF
TRBD2,TRBJ2-7,NA,TRBV11-1,TGTGCCAGCAGCTGGACTAGCGGGAGGGTCGAGCAGTACTTC,CASSWTSGRVEQYF
NA,TRBJ2-2,NA,TRBV19,TGTGCCAGTAGTTGGCCCCCAGGGACCGGGGAGCTGTTTTTT,CASSWPPGTGELFF
NA,TRBJ1-4,NA,TRBV29-1,TGCAGCGTTGAAGCGCGCGAGGATGAAAAACTGTTTTTT,CSVEAREDEKLFF
NA,TRBJ2-3,NA,TRBV10-3,TGTGCCATCAGTGAGTCGACGGGAATGCCCACAGATACGCAGTATTTT,CAISESTGMPTDTQYF
NA,TRBJ2-7,NA,TRBV6-1,TGTGCCAGCACCGGTCTGGACGAGCAGTACTTC,CASTGLDEQYF
TRBD2,TRBJ2-2,NA,TRBV11-3,TGTGCCAGCAGCTCCCGAACAGCGGGAGGGTACACCGGGGAGCTGTTTTTT,CASSSRTAGGYTGELFF
TRBD2,TRBJ2-1,NA,TRBV28,TGTGCCAGCAGCCGCCTGGCGGGAGACGACTACAATGAGCAGTTCTTC,CASSRLAGDDYNEQFF
NA,TRBJ2-5,NA,TRBV6-5,TGTGCCAGCAGTTACCTCCCGGGGCTCAGGGAGACCCAGTACTTC,CASSYLPGLRETQYF
NA,TRBJ2-7,NA,TRBV11-2,TGTGCCAGCAGCAAGACAGGCTACTACGAGCAGTACTTC,CASSKTGYYEQYF
TRBD1,TRBJ1-1,NA,TRBV11-2,TGTGCCAGCAGCTTAAGGTCCCCTACCGGGACAGGGATAACTGAAGCTTTCTTT,CASSLRSPTGTGITEAFF
NA,TRBJ1-5,NA,TRBV6-5,TGTGCCAGCAGTTACTCGAGAGATAGCAATCAGCCCCAGCATTTT,CASSYSRDSNQPQHF
TRBD2,TRBJ2-2,NA,TRBV28,TGTGCCAGCAGTCTAGCGGGAGGGATCACCGGGGAGCTGTTTTTT,CASSLAGGITGELFF
NA,TRBJ1-3,NA,TRBV20-1,TGCAGTGCTAGTCTGGGAAACACCATATATTTT,CSASLGNTIYF
NA,TRBJ1-4,NA,TRBV6-5,TGTGCCAGCAGTTACCTCGGGGTGGCTAATGAAAAACTGTTTTTT,CASSYLGVANEKLFF
TRBD1,TRBJ2-3,NA,TRBV18,TGTGCCAGCTCACCGAACATCTGGACAGGGAAAGATACGCAGTATTTT,CASSPNIWTGKDTQYF
TRBD1,TRBJ2-5,NA,TRBV28,TGTGCCAGCAGGGGGAGGGACAGGGGGCCGGAGACCCAGTACTTC,CASRGRDRGPETQYF
TRBD2,TRBJ2-2,NA,TRBV7-9,TGTGCCAGCAGCTTTTTAGCGGGAGTTATCGGGGAGCTGTTTTTT,CASSFLAGVIGELFF
TRBD2,TRBJ2-7,NA,TRBV15,TGTGCCACCAGCAGAGATTCCGGGAGGGTAACCTACGAGCAGTACTTC,CATSRDSGRVTYEQYF
TRBD2,TRBJ2-5,NA,TRBV10-3,TGTGCCATCAGTGAGTCGACTAGCGGGAAAGAGACCCAGTACTTC,CAISESTSGKETQYF
NA,TRBJ2-3,NA,TRBV5-1,TGCGCCAGTGGGCCAAAGGGAAGCACAGATACGCAGTATTTT,CASGPKGSTDTQYF
NA,TRBJ2-3,NA,TRBV5-1,TGCGCCAGCAGCTTAATGACAGATACGCAGTATTTT,CASSLMTDTQYF
NA,TRBJ2-7,NA,TRBV11-2,TGTGCCACGAGTAGAGCGAGACTACCCTACGAGCAGTACTTC,CATSRARLPYEQYF
NA,TRBJ2-1,NA,TRBV5-1,TGCGCCAGCACCCATAGGGGCGCTTACAATGAGCAGTTCTTC,CASTHRGAYNEQFF
TRBD2,TRBJ2-7,NA,TRBV11-3,TGTGCCAGCAGCTTAGAGGGACTAGGAGCGGGCCAATACGAGCAGTACTTC,CASSLEGLGAGQYEQYF
NA,TRBJ1-2,NA,TRBV30,TGTGCCTGGGCCCGGGACATGGGCTATGGCTACACCTTC,CAWARDMGYGYTF
TRBD1,TRBJ2-3,NA,TRBV7-2,TGTGCCAGCAGCCCAAGGACAGGGCCGCAGTATTTT,CASSPRTGPQYF
TRBD1,TRBJ2-6,NA,TRBV28,TGTGCCAGCTTCAGGGGACAGGGAAACTCTGGGGCCAACGTCCTGACTTTC,CASFRGQGNSGANVLTF
NA,TRBJ1-1,NA,TRBV6-1,TGTGCCAGCAGTGGACGGGGGGCTGAAGCTTTCTTT,CASSGRGAEAFF
TRBD1,TRBJ1-1,NA,TRBV14,TGTGCCAGCAGCCGACAGGGCAGAGCTGAAGCTTTCTTT,CASSRQGRAEAFF
NA,TRBJ2-2,once,TRBV29-1,TGCAGCGTTGGTAAGAACACCGGGGAGCTGTTTTTT,CSVGKNTGELFF
NA,TRBJ1-1,NA,TRBV7-2,TGTGCCAGCAGCCTGAGGGGGAGGGACACTGAAGCTTTCTTT,CASSLRGRDTEAFF
TRBD1,TRBJ1-4,NA,TRBV6-5,TGTGCCAGCAGTCGTGGGACAGTTAATGAAAAACTGTTTTTT,CASSRGTVNEKLFF
TRBD1,TRBJ1-1,NA,TRBV5-1,TGCGCCAGCAGCTTGACAGGGGGGTACACTGAAGCTTTCTTT,CASSLTGGYTEAFF
TRBD1,TRBJ2-5,NA,TRBV7-9,TGTGCCAGCAGCTTAGGAAAGGACAGGGGGCGGGAGACCCAGTACTTC,CASSLGKDRGRETQYF